This T cell receptor beta chain was profiled in a study of blood T cell repertoires in COVID-19. Study-wide background: The study drew acute and convalescent COVID-19 samples from the United States, Italy and Spain. Sources were T cells, B-cell-depleted T cells, or PBMCs; the material itself was cDNA or gDNA.

As originally analysed: From reference gene primer amplification, estimates of nucleated cell counts were derived. TCRdb keeps only in-frame clones here, not all; method: immunoSEQ multiplex PCR. V, J and clone size reflect that table, while D and trimming were determined from the DNA. The sample yields some 64,000 clones, more than 60% seen once. The CDR3 consists of 14 residues. Per germline, CDR1 GTSNPN and CDR2 SVGIG (reference sequence). V lost 5 bases to trimming and J lost 4 bases; unmatched junction nucleotides: 6. This rearrangement joins TRBV30 to TRBJ1-4, with 8 bases fitting TRBD1. This TCR came from a woman older than 75 with active or convalescent COVID-19. The specimen was peripheral blood. In DNA, the CDR3 is TGTGCCTGGGGACAGGGCGGGGGTAATGAAAAACTGTTTTTT. Protein sequence: CAWGQGGGNEKLFF.